This TCR beta chain was found in a study of neurological immune-mediated disorders (dated 2019 in TCRdb). At the level of the whole study: Of the roughly 34 multiple sclerosis patients, around 30 had relapsing-remitting MS and 3 had secondary progressive MS. Peripheral blood TCR-beta repertoires from patients with HTLV-I-associated myelopathy (HAM/TSP), patients with multiple sclerosis, and healthy controls were compared in the study using UMI-based sequencing. Alongside PBMC samples, the set of about 97 TCR-beta libraries contained longitudinal samples, technical triplicates, and paired CD4+ and CD8+ T-cell subsets that had been sorted. Of the approximately 66 subjects in the cohort, about 14 were HAM/TSP patients, about 34 were multiple sclerosis patients, and approximately 20 were healthy controls.

This clonotype was detected many times. Its antigen target is currently unknown. No base quality values were provided; no much bigger clone lies one nucleotide off. The study at large found these results: In phylogenetic analysis, the repertoires of 18 of 34 MS patients grouped into a cluster of related CDR3 sequences, which suggests a possible signature at the repertoire level. The MS cluster was not associated with any clinical or MRI features, and the authors stated that larger cohorts are needed. No identical CDR3 amino acid sequences were shared among expanded clones across subjects, suggesting private TCR-beta repertoires in all groups. The highest TCR clonal expansion was observed in HAM/TSP patients, whereas the lowest was observed in MS patients, even when compared with healthy controls.

Libraries from unsorted PBMCs were made from 2 million PBMCs kept in RNAlater at -80 degrees C until RNA extraction. The multiple sclerosis patients were enrolled in a US clinical protocol that evaluated disease progression with magnetic resonance imaging. Peripheral blood was subjected to Ficoll-Hypaque density gradient centrifugation to isolate PBMCs, which were then cryopreserved in liquid nitrogen. Via the germline V gene, CDR1 is SGHTA and CDR2 FQGNSA. The cysteine opens and the phenylalanine closes a CDR3 of 15 amino acids. Here the CDR3 DNA is all that survives: 45 bases in frame from base 1. V is shortened by 2 bases, J by 2 bases, and the region joining them spans 12 bases. cDNA was synthesized by template-switch 5'RACE using a primer carrying a 10-nucleotide random unique molecular identifier by which each TCR transcript was tagged. Over 170 million TCR-beta sequences, covering 15-18 subjects, were produced in each sequencing run. The RNeasy kit was used for extraction of total RNA. The KAPA Real-time Library Amplification kit was used to amplify TCR-beta VDJ regions with primers for the TCR constant region and the 5'RACE anchor. A first PCR added sample indexes and Illumina adaptors, and a second PCR then raised library yield. After purification with Ampure beads, the TCR product of roughly 650 bp was size-selected on a 2% E-gel SizeSelection system. Before pooling, library quality was assessed on a Bioanalyzer, concentration was determined with Qubit, and library quantification was performed with the Kapa Library Quantification kit. An Illumina HiSeq 2500 was used to sequence the libraries paired-end at 2 x 150 bp. To increase sequence diversity, roughly 24-31% phiX was spiked into each library pool. The paper's data handling went like this. The quality-filtered reads were processed with the UMI-based MiGEC pipeline, whose error correction step removed more than 90% of the raw TCR sequences. VDJ genes were aligned to IMGT germline references, and each clonotype was defined by a unique CDR3 amino acid sequence together with V-J genes. Clonal expansion, Shannon diversity and CDR3 relatedness (CalcPairwiseDistances, ClusterSamples) were evaluated with VDJtools, and phylogenetic trees were built with CLCbio workbench. Clones with at least 8 unique UMIs were defined as expanded, with this threshold being based on coefficient-of-variation modelling across technical triplicates. Through fastp at Q25 and MiXCR, TCRdb rebuilt clones from the public reads, retaining in-frame beta chains. Each CDR3 protein appears once, grouped with its most common genes and DNA. None of the V and J calls come from the authors' own analysis; TCRdb made them. For this sample there are just over 50,000 distinct CDR3 sequences; about 3.5% appear just once. The ten most abundant clones make up 5.5% to 6% of the sample.

Sequenced sample: PBMCs. This receptor was taken from a man in his forties or fifties with multiple sclerosis. The chain joins TRBV7-2 to TRBJ2-5; the best D guess is TRBD2, with 6 bases matching. The bases are TGTGCCAGCAGCTTAAGCGGGCCGCCTCAAGAGACCCAGTACTTC. Its protein is CASSLSGPPQETQYF. When the CDR3 is completed using the reference TRBV7-2 and TRBJ2-5 genes on either side, the full variable domain is GAGVSQSPSNKVTEKGKDVELRCDPISGHTALYWYRQSLGQGLEFLIYFQGNSAPDKSGLPSDRFSAERTGGSVSTLTIQRTQQEDSAVYLCASSLSGPPQETQYFGPGTRLLVL.